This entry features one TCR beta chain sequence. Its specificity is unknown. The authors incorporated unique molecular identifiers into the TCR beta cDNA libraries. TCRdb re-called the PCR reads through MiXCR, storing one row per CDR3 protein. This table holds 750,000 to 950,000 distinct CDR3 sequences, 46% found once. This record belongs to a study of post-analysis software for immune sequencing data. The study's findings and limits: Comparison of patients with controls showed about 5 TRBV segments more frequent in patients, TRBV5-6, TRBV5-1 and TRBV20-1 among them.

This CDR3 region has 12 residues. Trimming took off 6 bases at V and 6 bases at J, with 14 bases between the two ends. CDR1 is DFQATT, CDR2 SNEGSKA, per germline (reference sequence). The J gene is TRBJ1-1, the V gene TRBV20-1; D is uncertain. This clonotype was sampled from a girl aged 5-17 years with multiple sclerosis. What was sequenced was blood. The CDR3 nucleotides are TGCAGTGCCACGATGGACGGGGCTGAAGCTTTCTTT. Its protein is CSATMDGAEAFF.